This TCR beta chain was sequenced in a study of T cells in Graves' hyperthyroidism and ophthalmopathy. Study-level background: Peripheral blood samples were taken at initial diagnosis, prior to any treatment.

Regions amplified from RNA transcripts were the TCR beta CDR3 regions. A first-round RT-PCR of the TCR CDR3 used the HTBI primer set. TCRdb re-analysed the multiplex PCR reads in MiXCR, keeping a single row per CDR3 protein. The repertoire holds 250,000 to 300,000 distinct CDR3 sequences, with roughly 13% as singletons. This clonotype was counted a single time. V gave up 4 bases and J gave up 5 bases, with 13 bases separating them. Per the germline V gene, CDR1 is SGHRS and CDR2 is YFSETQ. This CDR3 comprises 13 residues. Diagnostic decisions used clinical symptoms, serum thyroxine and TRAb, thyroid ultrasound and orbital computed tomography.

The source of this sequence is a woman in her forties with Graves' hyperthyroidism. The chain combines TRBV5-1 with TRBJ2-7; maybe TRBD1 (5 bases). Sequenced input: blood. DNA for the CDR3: TGCGCCAGCAGCGACCCAGGGATCAACGAGCAGTACTTC. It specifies CASSDPGINEQYF.